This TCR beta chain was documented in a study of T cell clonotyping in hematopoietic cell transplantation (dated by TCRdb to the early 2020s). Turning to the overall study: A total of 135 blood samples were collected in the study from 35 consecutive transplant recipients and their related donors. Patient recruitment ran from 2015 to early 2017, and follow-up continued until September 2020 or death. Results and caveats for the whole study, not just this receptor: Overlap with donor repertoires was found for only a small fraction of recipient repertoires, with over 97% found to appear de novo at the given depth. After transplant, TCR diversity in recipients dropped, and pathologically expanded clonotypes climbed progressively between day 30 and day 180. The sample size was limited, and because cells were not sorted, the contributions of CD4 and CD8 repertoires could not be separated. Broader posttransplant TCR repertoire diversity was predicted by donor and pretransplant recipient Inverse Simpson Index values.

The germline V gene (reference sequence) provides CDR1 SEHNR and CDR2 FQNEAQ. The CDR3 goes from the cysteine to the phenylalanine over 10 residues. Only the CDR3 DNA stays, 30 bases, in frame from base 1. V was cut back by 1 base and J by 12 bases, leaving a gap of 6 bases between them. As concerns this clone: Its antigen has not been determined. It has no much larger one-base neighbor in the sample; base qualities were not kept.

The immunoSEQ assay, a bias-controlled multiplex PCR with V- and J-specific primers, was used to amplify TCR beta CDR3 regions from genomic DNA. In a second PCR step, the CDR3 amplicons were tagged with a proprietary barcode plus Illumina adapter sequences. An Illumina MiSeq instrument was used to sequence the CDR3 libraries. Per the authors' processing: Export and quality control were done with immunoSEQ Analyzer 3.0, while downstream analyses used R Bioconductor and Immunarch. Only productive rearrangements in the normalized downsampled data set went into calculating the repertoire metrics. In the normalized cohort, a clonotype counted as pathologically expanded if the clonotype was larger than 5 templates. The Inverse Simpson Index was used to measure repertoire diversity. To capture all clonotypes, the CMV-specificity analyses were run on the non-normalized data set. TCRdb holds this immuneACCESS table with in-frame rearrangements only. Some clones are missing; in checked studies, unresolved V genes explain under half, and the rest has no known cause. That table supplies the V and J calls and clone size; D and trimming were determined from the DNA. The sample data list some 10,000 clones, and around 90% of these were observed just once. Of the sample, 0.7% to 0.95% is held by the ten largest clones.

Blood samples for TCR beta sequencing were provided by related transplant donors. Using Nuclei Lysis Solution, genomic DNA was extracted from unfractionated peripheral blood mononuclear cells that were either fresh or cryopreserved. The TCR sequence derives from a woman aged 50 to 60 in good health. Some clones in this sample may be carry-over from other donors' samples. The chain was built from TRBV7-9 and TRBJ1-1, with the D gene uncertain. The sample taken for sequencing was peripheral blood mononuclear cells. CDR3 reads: CASSLGDTFF. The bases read TGTGCCAGCAGCTTAGGGGATACTTTCTTT.